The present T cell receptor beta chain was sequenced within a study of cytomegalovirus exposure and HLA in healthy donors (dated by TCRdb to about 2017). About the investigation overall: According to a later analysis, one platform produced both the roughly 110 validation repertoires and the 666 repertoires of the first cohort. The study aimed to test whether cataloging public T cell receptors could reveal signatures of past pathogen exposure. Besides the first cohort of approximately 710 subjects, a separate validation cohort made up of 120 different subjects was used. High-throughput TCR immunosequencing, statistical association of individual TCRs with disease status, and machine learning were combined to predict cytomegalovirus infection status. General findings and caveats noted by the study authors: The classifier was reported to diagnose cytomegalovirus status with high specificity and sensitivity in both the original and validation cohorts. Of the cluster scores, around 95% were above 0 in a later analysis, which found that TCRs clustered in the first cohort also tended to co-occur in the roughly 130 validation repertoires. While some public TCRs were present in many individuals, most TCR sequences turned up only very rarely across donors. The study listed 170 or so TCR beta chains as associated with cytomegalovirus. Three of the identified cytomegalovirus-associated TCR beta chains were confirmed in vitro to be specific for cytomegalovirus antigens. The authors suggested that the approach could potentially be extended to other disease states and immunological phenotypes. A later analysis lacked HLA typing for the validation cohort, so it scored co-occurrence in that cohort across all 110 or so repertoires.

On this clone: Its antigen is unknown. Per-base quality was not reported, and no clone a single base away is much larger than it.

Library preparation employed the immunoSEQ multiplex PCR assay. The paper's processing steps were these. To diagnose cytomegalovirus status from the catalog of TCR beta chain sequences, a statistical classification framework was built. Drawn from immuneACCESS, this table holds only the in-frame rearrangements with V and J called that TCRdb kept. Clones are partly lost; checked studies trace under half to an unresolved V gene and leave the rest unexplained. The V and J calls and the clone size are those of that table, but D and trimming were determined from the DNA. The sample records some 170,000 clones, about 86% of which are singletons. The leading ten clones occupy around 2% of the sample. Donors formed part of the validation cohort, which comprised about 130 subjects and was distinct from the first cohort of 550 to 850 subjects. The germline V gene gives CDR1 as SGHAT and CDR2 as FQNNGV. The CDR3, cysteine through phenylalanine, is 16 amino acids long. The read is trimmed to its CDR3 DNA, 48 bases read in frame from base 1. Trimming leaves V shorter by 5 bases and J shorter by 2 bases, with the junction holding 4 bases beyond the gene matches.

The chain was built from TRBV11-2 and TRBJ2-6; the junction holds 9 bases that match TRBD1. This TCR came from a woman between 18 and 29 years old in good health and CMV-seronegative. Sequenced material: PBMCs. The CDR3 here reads CASSPGTGTGANVLTF. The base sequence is TGTGCCAGCAGCCCAGGGACAGGGACTGGGGCCAACGTCCTGACTTTC. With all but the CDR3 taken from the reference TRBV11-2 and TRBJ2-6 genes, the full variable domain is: EAGVAQSPRYKIIEKRQSVAFWCNPISGHATLYWYQQILGQGPKLLIQFQNNGVVDDSQLPKDRFSAERLKGVDSTLKIQPAKLEDSAVYLCASSPGTGTGANVLTFGAGSRLTVL.